A single sample is the source of the 11 T cell receptor beta chains below, sequenced in a study of vaccination effects on CD4 cells after COVID-19. For these receptors, no antigen is known. Ahead of sequencing, the ViraFEST assay grew antigen-specific CD4+ T cells using viral peptide pools. Following culture for about ten days, CD4+ T cells were isolated. Each vaccine recipient was nucleocapsid antibody negative and had no prior SARS-CoV-2 infection. Sequenced by immunoSEQ multiplex PCR; TCRdb stores in-frame clones only, minus some. The sample lists 30,000 to 45,000 clones, approximately 68% occurring once. Sequenced material: CD4+ T cells from PBMCs cultured with HCoV-OC43 spike peptides, taken before COVID-19 vaccination. Subset specified: HCoV-OC43 spike overlapping peptide pool stimulation. These receptor sequences come from a human donor who received a COVID-19 vaccine.

This chain links TRBV6-5 with TRBJ2-3; 8 bases align to TRBD1. V was clipped by 7 bases and J by 3 bases; unmatched bases: 9. This CDR3 comprises 15 residues. CDR1 is MNHEY, CDR2 SVGAGI, per germline. CDR3 in DNA: TGTGCCAGCATCGGGGGACAGGCCGGGACAGATACGCAGTATTTT. Amino acids: CASIGGQAGTDTQYF.

CDR3 bases: TGTGCCTGGCGTCTTTACTCTGGAAACACCATATATTTT. This translates into CAWRLYSGNTIYF. This chain joins TRBV30 and TRBJ1-3, with D unclear. Germline lookup yields CDR1 GTSNPN and CDR2 SVGIG (reference sequence). V was shortened by 5 bases and J by 0 bases, with 8 bases between the two germline ends. The CDR3 has 13 residues.

This rearrangement joins TRBV27 to TRBJ1-2; D is uncertain. V was shortened by 6 bases and J by 6 bases, with 20 bases between the two germline ends. Germline-derived CDR1 and CDR2 are MNHEY and SMNVEV (reference sequence). The CDR3 is 15 amino acids. The CDR3 sequence is CASSSPDLGVDGYTF. The CDR3 coding sequence is TGTGCCAGCAGCAGCCCCGATCTGGGCGTGGATGGCTACACCTTC.

This clone came up a few times. CDR3: CATSSGEGGRAWNEQFF. In nucleotides, the CDR3 is TGTGCCACCAGCAGTGGGGAAGGCGGGAGGGCCTGGAATGAGCAGTTCTTC. J is TRBJ2-1 and V is TRBV15; 9 bases match TRBD2. This CDR3 region has 17 residues. Germline V gene data show CDR1 as LNHNV and CDR2 as YYDKDF (reference sequence). The V and J ends lost 3 bases and 7 bases, in that order; junction bases with no gene match: 13.

V usage is TRBV24-1 and J usage is TRBJ1-5; D is unclear. Germline V gene sequence: CDR1 KGHDR, CDR2 SFDVKD. Trimming removed 6 bases at V and 7 bases at J, with 9 bases between. This CDR3 is built from 12 residues. CDR3 residues: CATSIVRQPQHF. The CDR3 region has the DNA TGTGCCACCAGTATAGTTAGGCAGCCCCAGCATTTT.

The chain combines TRBV29-1 with TRBJ2-2; 8 bases agree with TRBD1. Per the germline V gene, CDR1 is SQVTM and CDR2 is ANQGSEA. J gave up 0 bases and V 4 bases, and 1 base lay outside the gene matches. The CDR3 has 14 residues. The CDR3 loop is CSVGGQANTGELFF. DNA for the CDR3: TGCAGCGTTGGGGGACAGGCGAACACCGGGGAGCTGTTTTTT.

Here the CDR3 DNA reads TGCAGCGCTGGAACGCCTCCTACCGGGGAGCTGTTTTTT. Protein product: CSAGTPPTGELFF. This chain links TRBV29-1 with TRBJ2-2, with D unresolved. Trimming shortened V by 7 bases and J by 5 bases, and 14 bases separated the two germline ends. The germline gives CDR1 SQVTM, CDR2 ANQGSEA. This CDR3 spans 13 amino acids.

The CDR3 is CAISRQAGGQEQFF. CDR3 coding DNA: TGTGCCATCAGTCGGCAAGCGGGAGGGCAAGAGCAGTTCTTC. The chain uses TRBV10-3 and TRBJ2-1, with 10 bases lining up with TRBD2. This CDR3 is built from 14 residues. Germline trimming cut 5 bases from V and 10 bases from J; bases unmatched to any gene: 8. CDR1 and CDR2 from the germline V gene are ENHRY and SYGVKD.

This chain joins TRBV19 and TRBJ1-4; TRBD1 agrees at 7 bases. From germline, CDR1 is LNHDA and CDR2 SQIVND (reference sequence). V dropped 6 bases and J dropped 4; count of bases not matched to a gene: 8. CDR3 size: 15 residues. The CDR3 DNA sequence: TGTGCCAGTAGCCCGGGACAGACTTTTAATGAAAAACTGTTTTTT. This encodes CASSPGQTFNEKLFF.

The chain couples TRBV3-1 (or the pseudogene TRBV3-2) to TRBJ2-3, with 14 bases fitting TRBD2. This CDR3 comprises 16 residues. In germline, CDR1 is LGHDT, CDR2 YNNKEL (reference sequence). The J segment lost 5 bases and the V segment lost 1 base, leaving 2 bases of the junction unmatched. The CDR3 reads CASSQAGTSGRDTQYF. In DNA form, the CDR3 reads TGTGCCAGCAGCCAAGCCGGGACTAGCGGGAGAGATACGCAGTATTTT.

In its sample, this clone was seen a few times. This rearrangement joins TRBV24-1 to TRBJ2-7, with 10 bases aligning to TRBD1. From germline, CDR1 is KGHDR and CDR2 SFDVKD. CDR3 length: 16 amino acids. Trimming at V came to 4 bases and at J to 0 bases, leaving 5 bases not matched to a gene. The CDR3 spells CATSDPGQGNSYEQYF. The CDR3 DNA sequence: TGTGCCACCAGTGACCCGGGACAGGGGAACTCCTACGAGCAGTACTTC.